These 17 T cell receptor beta chains came from one sample sequenced in a study of shared clonotypes between healthy human individuals. Sequencing was performed with immunoSEQ multiplex PCR; in TCRdb, only in-frame clones are kept and a portion is missing. The table includes around 560,000 clones, around 95% detected once. Terminally differentiated effector memory CD45RA+ cells were excluded by CCR7 positive selection of CD45RO-negative cells. Material: naive CD8+ T cells sorted from blood. These receptors were obtained from a woman in her thirties in good health.

V gene TRBV29-1 combines with J gene TRBJ2-7; D may be TRBD1 (5 bases). V was cut by 6 bases and J by 1 base, with 13 bases left in between. The germline gives CDR1 SQVTM, CDR2 ANQGSEA. This CDR3 comprises 13 residues. This CDR3 is CSVRQTASYEQYF. The DNA of the CDR3 is TGCAGCGTAAGACAGACTGCATCCTACGAGCAGTACTTC.

The V and J genes are TRBV10-3 and TRBJ1-4; 7 bases match TRBD1. CDR1 is ENHRY, CDR2 SYGVKD, per germline. V trimming: 10 bases; J trimming: 6 bases; junction bases outside the gene matches: 8. CDR3 length: 13 amino acids. The DNA for the CDR3 is TGTGCCACCCAAGGCGGGACAGATGAAAAACTGTTTTTT. Encoded protein: CATQGGTDEKLFF.

This sequence joins TRBV27 and TRBJ2-3, with 7 bases aligning to TRBD1. The germline V gene has CDR1 MNHEY and CDR2 SMNVEV (reference sequence). V trimming: 2 bases; J trimming: 6 bases; junction bases outside the gene matches: 11. CDR3 length: 16 amino acids. The DNA for the CDR3 is TGTGCCAGCAGTTTACGCACTCGCAGGGGGATGGATACGCAGTATTTT. Translated: CASSLRTRRGMDTQYF.

The V gene is TRBV29-1, the J gene TRBJ2-1, with D hard to call. Germline assignment: CDR1 SQVTM and CDR2 ANQGSEA. The CDR3 has 15 amino acids. V was trimmed by 7 bases and J by 0 bases, leaving 16 bases between them. CDR3 sequence (DNA): TGCAGCGCCCCTCCCCCCCACAGCTCCTACAATGAGCAGTTCTTC. Protein: CSAPPPHSSYNEQFF.

The gene calls are TRBV6-6 and TRBJ2-7; D is undetermined. The length of the CDR3 is 12 residues. The germline V gene encodes CDR1 MNHNY and CDR2 SVGAGI (reference sequence). V lost 6 bases to trimming and J lost 3 bases, with 9 bases between them. The CDR3 DNA reads TGTGCCAGCAGATCCTCCTACTACGAGCAGTACTTC. Encoded protein: CASRSSYYEQYF.

This clone was picked up one time. The J gene is TRBJ1-2, the V gene TRBV13; D not resolved. Germline V gene sequence: CDR1 PRHDT, CDR2 FYEKMQ (reference sequence). The CDR3 sequence is 15 residues long. V gave up 5 bases and J gave up 4 bases, with 17 bases separating them. CDR3 sequence reads: CASSLRTPDTYGYTF. The CDR3 region has the DNA TGTGCCAGCAGCCTACGGACGCCCGACACCTATGGCTACACCTTC.

The rearrangement uses TRBV7-3 and TRBJ1-5, with 8 bases fitting TRBD1. The CDR3 extends over 14 amino acids. Germline V lookup: CDR1 SGHTA, CDR2 FQGTGA. The J segment lost 4 bases and the V segment lost 6 bases, leaving 5 bases of the junction unmatched. CDR3 sequence reads: CASRPTGANQPQHF. CDR3 DNA sequence: TGTGCCAGCAGACCGACAGGGGCGAATCAGCCCCAGCATTTT.

The chain has TRBV7-9 and TRBJ2-3; 7 bases match TRBD1. CDR1 and CDR2 (germline): SEHNR, FQNEAQ (reference sequence). The CDR3 is 16 residues long. V dropped 5 bases and J dropped 1; count of bases not matched to a gene: 9. The CDR3 reads CASSTETGIGTDTQYF. The CDR3 bases are TGTGCCAGCAGCACCGAGACAGGGATCGGCACAGATACGCAGTATTTT.

The rearrangement joins TRBV28 to TRBJ2-7, with 11 bases matching TRBD2. This CDR3 has 15 residues. J gave up 2 bases and V 5 bases, and 5 bases lay outside the gene matches. Germline V gene lookup returns CDR1 MDHEN and CDR2 SYDVKM. In DNA, the CDR3 is TGTGCCAGCAGTACTAGCGGGAGTTATCCCTACGAGCAGTACTTC. It is translated as CASSTSGSYPYEQYF.

The gene calls are TRBV5-1 and TRBJ2-7; D perhaps matches TRBD2 (6 bases). CDR3 length equals 17 residues. Per germline, CDR1 SGHRS and CDR2 YFSETQ. Trimming took off 7 bases at V and 4 bases at J, with 27 bases between the two ends. Written as DNA, the CDR3 is TGCGCCAGCCACCCGCGGGCGTTTTCCGGGACTTCGTACGAGCAGTACTTC. Translating gives CASHPRAFSGTSYEQYF.

The CDR3 DNA sequence: TGTGCCAGTGGATGGAGCGGGACCGGGGAGCTGTTTTTT. As protein: CASGWSGTGELFF. The rearrangement joins TRBV27 to TRBJ2-2, with D possibly being TRBD2 (6 bases). The CDR3 runs 13 residues. From germline, CDR1 is MNHEY and CDR2 SMNVEV (reference sequence). With 9 bases removed from V and 5 bases from J, the gap between germline ends came to 13 bases.

The rearrangement joins TRBV5-6 to TRBJ1-2; weak D call: TRBD1 (6 bases). This CDR3 is 16 amino acids long. Germline assignment: CDR1 SGHDT and CDR2 YYEEEE. V lost 4 bases, J lost 3 bases, and 19 bases lay in between. CDR3 DNA: TGTGCCAGCAGCCCCTCCCTCGCAGGGGCCCACTATGGCTACACCTTC. Translated, it gives CASSPSLAGAHYGYTF.

The CDR3 region is CASKTGAGTEAFF. CDR3 coding DNA: TGTGCCAGCAAGACAGGGGCCGGCACTGAAGCTTTCTTT. The rearrangement joins TRBV27 to TRBJ1-1; 8 bases match TRBD1. Germline values: CDR1 MNHEY, CDR2 SMNVEV (reference sequence). Losses at the gene ends were 7 bases for V and 4 bases for J; bases not matched to a gene: 5. The CDR3 extends over 13 amino acids.

This clone came up once. V and J are TRBV5-5 and TRBJ2-1; 7 nucleotides match TRBD1. Per germline, CDR1 SGHKS and CDR2 YYEKEE (reference sequence). With 0 bases clipped from V and 3 bases from J, the junction kept 3 bases outside the gene matches. The CDR3 consists of 15 residues. The CDR3 sequence is CASSLVAGGYNEQFF. The CDR3 region has the DNA TGTGCCAGCAGCTTGGTGGCAGGGGGCTACAATGAGCAGTTCTTC. The full variable domain, its missing parts supplied by reference TRBV5-5 and TRBJ2-1, is DAGVTQSPTHLIKTRGQQVTLRCSPISGHKSVSWYQQVLGQGPQFIFQYYEKEERGRGNFPDRFSARQFPNYSSELNVNALLLGDSALYLCASSLVAGGYNEQFFGPGTRLTVL.

The V gene is TRBV7-9, the J gene TRBJ2-7; TRBD2 aligns across 11 bases. The germline V gene encodes CDR1 SEHNR and CDR2 FQNEAQ (reference sequence). The ends lost 5 bases at V and 4 bases at J; junction bases unmatched: 10. There are 16 residues in the CDR3. The CDR3 DNA is TGTGCCAGCAGCCCCCCACTAGCGGGAGAGAGGTACGAGCAGTACTTC. Protein product: CASSPPLAGERYEQYF.

The chain carries TRBV27 and TRBJ2-5; 10 nucleotides line up with TRBD2. Per germline, CDR1 MNHEY and CDR2 SMNVEV (reference sequence). The CDR3 sequence is 15 residues long. V dropped 2 bases and J dropped 11; count of bases not matched to a gene: 11. The CDR3, as DNA: TGTGCCAGCAGTTTAGGCCTAGCGGGAGCGGGGGAGCAGTACTTC. Its translation: CASSLGLAGAGEQYF.

The CDR3 DNA is TGTGCCACCAGCAGCGGCCCCCCTAGACTTTTCACAGATACGCAGTATTTT. This encodes CATSSGPPRLFTDTQYF. This chain connects TRBV15 to TRBJ2-3; D remains unclear. V gave up 3 bases and J gave up 2 bases, with 18 bases separating them. The length of the CDR3 is 17 residues. CDR1 is LNHNV, CDR2 YYDKDF, per germline (reference sequence).